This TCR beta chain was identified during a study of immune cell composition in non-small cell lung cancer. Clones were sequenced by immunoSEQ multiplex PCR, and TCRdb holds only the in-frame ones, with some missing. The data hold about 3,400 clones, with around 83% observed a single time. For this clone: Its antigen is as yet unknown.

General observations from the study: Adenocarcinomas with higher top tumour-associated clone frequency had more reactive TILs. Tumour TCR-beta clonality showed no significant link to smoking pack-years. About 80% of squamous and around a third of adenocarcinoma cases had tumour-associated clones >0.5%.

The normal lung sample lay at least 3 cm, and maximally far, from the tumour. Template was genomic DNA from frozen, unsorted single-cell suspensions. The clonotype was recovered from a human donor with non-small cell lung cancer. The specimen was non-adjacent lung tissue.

The CDR3 reads CASSSVAGTGDEKLFF. CDR3 DNA: TGTGCCAGCAGCTCGGTCGCCGGGACAGGGGATGAAAAACTGTTTTTT. The V call is TRBV7-8, the J call TRBJ1-4, with TRBD1 matching over 10 bases. The CDR3 runs 16 residues. CDR1 SGHVS and CDR2 FQNEAQ come from the germline V gene. The J segment lost 6 bases and the V segment lost 4 bases, leaving 8 bases of the junction unmatched. Supplemented by reference TRBV7-8 and TRBJ1-4, the full variable domain reads GAGVSQSPRYKVAKRGQDVALRCDPISGHVSLFWYQQALGQGPEFLTYFQNEAQLDKSGLPSDRFFAERPEGSVSTLKIQRTQQEDSAVYLCASSSVAGTGDEKLFFGSGTQLSVL.